This TCR beta chain originates from a study of a mutant IDH1 vaccine in newly diagnosed glioma. At the level of the study: Eight vaccinations were given in weeks 1, 3, 5, 7, 11, 15, 19 and 23. Before enrollment, the patients had been treated with radiotherapy alone, temozolomide alone, or both together. Most of them had received both. Patients began vaccination 4-6 weeks after radiotherapy alone, or with temozolomide cycles.

Per germline, CDR1 SGHNT and CDR2 YYREEE (reference sequence). The CDR3 has 13 amino acids. V shed 4 bases and J shed 5 bases, with 10 bases lying between them. Assay: immunoSEQ multiplex PCR; the TCRdb copy retains only in-frame clones and omits some. The table shows about 44,000 clones, with around 93% occurring only once. On this clone: The antigen is undetermined.

Stated time point: week 23, last vaccination. In the vaccine, a single dose held 300 ug of the mutant IDH1 20-mer peptide, along with topical imiquimod. V and J are TRBV5-4 and TRBJ1-5; D is undetermined. The TCR comes from a man aged 45 to 65 with glioma. The input for sequencing was PBMCs, taken from a glioma patient whose treatment included an IDH1 peptide vaccine. CDR3 nucleotide sequence: TGTGCCAGCAGCCCGGACCGGGATCAGCCCCAGCATTTT. It specifies CASSPDRDQPQHF.